The present entry profiles one T cell receptor (beta chain) with its context. This clonotype was seen repeatedly, ten times or more. Its cognate antigen has yet to be identified. The input lacks base qualities; no much larger clone sits a single base away. These data originate in a study of early T cells in non-severe SARS-CoV-2 infection (dated by TCRdb to the early 2020s). About the study as a whole: TCR sequencing used bulk RNA from unsorted whole blood, so alpha and beta chains could not be paired.

This was a case-control study nested in a cohort of healthcare workers in London, UK, who had nasopharyngeal swab PCR tests and blood samples taken every week. Between 23 and 31 March 2020, the week of the UK lockdown, healthcare workers were enrolled and then followed up weekly for as long as 16 weeks. What the research found in general, with its limitations: VDJdb matching was skewed toward anti-spike CD8 responses and likely underestimated virus-specific expansions, missing private and CD4 specificities.

The library came from 5' RACE. The reads were generated on a NextSeq 500. In the TCR library protocol, unique molecular identifiers were attached to individual cDNA molecules to correct for PCR bias and sequencing error. Both TCR alpha and beta chains were sequenced, and tight co-correlation was observed between alpha and beta sequence abundances in each sample. The authors' analysis ran thus. Decombinator V4 was used to perform V gene, J gene and CDR3 annotation of TCR sequences. Expanded TCRs were defined as changing significantly between any two time points under a Poisson model with p below 0.0001. Abundances of TCRs were expressed as counts per million after normalisation to the total number of TCRs sequenced in each sample. TRAV1-2 paired with TRAJ12, TRAJ20 or TRAJ33 defined MAIT TCRs, while TRAV10 paired with TRAJ18 defined iNKT TCRs. VDJdb, accessed 1 November 2021, was searched for CMV, EBV and SARS-CoV-2 annotated TCRs, with TCRs annotated for multiple antigens excluded. The raw public data were reprocessed by TCRdb itself: fastp quality trimming at Q25, MiXCR clonotype calling, in-frame beta chains only. Entries are consolidated by CDR3 protein sequence, retaining the most common genes and DNA. TCRdb's processing, not the authors', yielded these V and J calls. The sample table lists 50,000 or so distinct CDR3 sequences, about 4.2% of them with a count of one. Roughly 6.4% of the sample is in the top ten clones.

The CDR3 runs 16 residues from the cysteine to the phenylalanine. The sequence is cut down to CDR3 DNA, 48 bases in frame from base 1. V sheds 0 bases and J sheds 5 bases, leaving 17 bases between their ends. From the germline V gene, CDR1 is SGHDN and CDR2 is FVKESK. Specimen: whole blood. This clonotype originated in an adult who was a healthcare worker with PCR-confirmed SARS-CoV-2 infection or an uninfected control (not recorded which). The chain couples TRBV14 to TRBJ2-7; the D gene remains uncertain. Read as DNA, the sequence is TGTGCCAGCAGCCAAGATCTGGAGTCGAGTCTCCACGAGCAGTACTTC. The resulting protein is CASSQDLESSLHEQYF.